The 4 T cell receptor beta chains below all came from one sample that was sequenced in a study of T cell responses to AZD1222 COVID-19 vaccine. Data came from immunoSEQ multiplex PCR; TCRdb stores just in-frame clones and leaves some out. The repertoire consists of about 42,000 clones, with over 70% occurring once and the leading ten covering 18%. The starting material was peripheral blood, obtained 28 days after the second AZD1222 dose. Receptors were obtained from an adult who received the AZD1222 COVID-19 vaccine.

CDR3 in DNA: TGTGCCAGCAGCTTAGATGGTGCGGGGGGCGGGGAGACCCAGTACTTC. Encoded protein: CASSLDGAGGGETQYF. The genes are TRBV7-8 and TRBJ2-5; 8 bases match TRBD2. V shed 1 base, J shed 5 bases, and the junction held 9 bases outside the gene matches. The germline V gene encodes CDR1 SGHVS and CDR2 FQNEAQ. The CDR3 has 16 amino acids.

This chain joins TRBV10-3 and TRBJ1-6, with D possibly being TRBD1 (5 bases). The length of the CDR3 is 14 residues. Trimming pared 3 bases from V and 12 bases from J, leaving 15 bases between. Germline loops: CDR1 ENHRY, CDR2 SYGVKD. The CDR3 region is CAISDSGGQLPLHF. DNA for the CDR3: TGTGCCATCAGTGATTCGGGGGGTCAATTACCCCTCCACTTT.

V gene TRBV7-8 combines with J gene TRBJ1-2, with D possibly matching TRBD1 (6 bases). Trimming took 4 bases from V and 3 from J, leaving 15 bases between them. Germline V gene sequence: CDR1 SGHVS, CDR2 FQNEAQ. The CDR3 contains 15 residues. DNA of the CDR3: TGTGCCAGCAGCTCGGACAGACGACAGTACTATGGCTACACCTTC. Amino acid sequence: CASSSDRRQYYGYTF.

The chain has TRBV4-1 and TRBJ1-4; D possibly corresponds to TRBD1 (6 bases). Germline CDR1 is MGHRA and CDR2 is YSYEKL. This CDR3 has 13 residues. The germline V and J ends were trimmed by 3 bases and 10 bases, with 12 bases remaining between them. This CDR3 is CASSQGEGGKLFF. As DNA, the CDR3 is TGCGCCAGCAGCCAGGGGGAGGGGGGAAAACTGTTTTTT.